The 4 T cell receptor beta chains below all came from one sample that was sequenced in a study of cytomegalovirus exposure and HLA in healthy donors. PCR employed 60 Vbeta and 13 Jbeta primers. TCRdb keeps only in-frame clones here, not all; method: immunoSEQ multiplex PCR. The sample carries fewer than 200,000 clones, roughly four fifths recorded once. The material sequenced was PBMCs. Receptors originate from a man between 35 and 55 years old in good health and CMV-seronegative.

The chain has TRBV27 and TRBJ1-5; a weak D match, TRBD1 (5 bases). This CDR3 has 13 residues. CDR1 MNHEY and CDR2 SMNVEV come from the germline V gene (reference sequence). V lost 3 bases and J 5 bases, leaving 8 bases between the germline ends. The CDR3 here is CASSLEGHQPQHF. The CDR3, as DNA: TGTGCCAGCAGTTTGGAGGGGCATCAGCCCCAGCATTTT.

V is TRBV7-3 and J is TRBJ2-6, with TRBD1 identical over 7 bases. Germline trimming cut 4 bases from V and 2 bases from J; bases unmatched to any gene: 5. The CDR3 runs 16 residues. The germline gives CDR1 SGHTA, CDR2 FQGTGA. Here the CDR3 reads CASSSHRGTGANVLTF. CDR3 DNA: TGTGCCAGCAGCTCTCACAGGGGAACTGGGGCCAACGTCCTGACTTTC. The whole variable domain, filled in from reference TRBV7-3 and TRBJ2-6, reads GAGVSQTPSNKVTEKGKYVELRCDPISGHTALYWYRQSLGQGPEFLIYFQGTGAADDSGLPNDRFFAVRPEGSVSTLKIQRTERGDSAVYLCASSSHRGTGANVLTFGAGSRLTVL.

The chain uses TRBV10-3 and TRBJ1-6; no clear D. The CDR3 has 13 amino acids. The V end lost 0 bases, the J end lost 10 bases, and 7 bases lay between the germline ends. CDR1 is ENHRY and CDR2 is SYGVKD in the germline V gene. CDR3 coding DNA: TGTGCCATCAGTGAGTCCCCTGGCTCACCCCTCCACTTT. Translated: CAISESPGSPLHF.

The CDR3 reads CSVEGGRLSSYEQYF. The CDR3 DNA is TGCAGCGTTGAAGGTGGGAGATTGAGCTCCTACGAGCAGTACTTC. The chain combines TRBV29-1 with TRBJ2-7; D might be TRBD2 (5 bases). Trimming left V 1 base short and J 0 bases short, with 13 bases between. The germline V gene has CDR1 SQVTM and CDR2 ANQGSEA. This CDR3 comprises 15 residues.